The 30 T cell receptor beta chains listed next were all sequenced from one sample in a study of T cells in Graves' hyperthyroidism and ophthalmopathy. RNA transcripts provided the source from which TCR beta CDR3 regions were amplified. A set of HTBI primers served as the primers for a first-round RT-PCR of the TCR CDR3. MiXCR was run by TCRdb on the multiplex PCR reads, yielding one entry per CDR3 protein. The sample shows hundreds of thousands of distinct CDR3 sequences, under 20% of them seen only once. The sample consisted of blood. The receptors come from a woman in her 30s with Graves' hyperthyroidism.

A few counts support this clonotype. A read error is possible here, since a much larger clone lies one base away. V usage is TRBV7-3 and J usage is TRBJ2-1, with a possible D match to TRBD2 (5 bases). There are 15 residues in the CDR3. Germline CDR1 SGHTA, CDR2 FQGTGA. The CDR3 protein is CASSLVSGDYNKQFF. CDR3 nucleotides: TGTGCCAGCAGCTTAGTAAGCGGAGATTACAATAAGCAGTTCTTC.

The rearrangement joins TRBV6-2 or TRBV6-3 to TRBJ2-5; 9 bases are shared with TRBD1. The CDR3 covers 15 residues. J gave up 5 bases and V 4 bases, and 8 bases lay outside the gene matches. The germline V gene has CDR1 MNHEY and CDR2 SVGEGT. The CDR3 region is CASSLTGGSGETQYF. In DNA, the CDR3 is TGTGCCAGCAGTTTAACAGGGGGCAGTGGGGAGACCCAGTACTTC.

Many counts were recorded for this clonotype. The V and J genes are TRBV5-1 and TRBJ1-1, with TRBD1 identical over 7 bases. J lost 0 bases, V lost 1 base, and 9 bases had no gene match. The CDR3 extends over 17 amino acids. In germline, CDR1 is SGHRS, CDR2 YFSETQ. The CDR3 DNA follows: TGCGCCAGCAGCTTGTCTTCCCGACAGGGCTTGAACACTGAAGCTTTCTTT. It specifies CASSLSSRQGLNTEAFF.

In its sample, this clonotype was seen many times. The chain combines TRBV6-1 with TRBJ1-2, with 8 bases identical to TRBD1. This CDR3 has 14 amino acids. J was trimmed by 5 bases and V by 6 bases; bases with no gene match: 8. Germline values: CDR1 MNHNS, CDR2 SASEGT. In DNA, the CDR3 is TGTGCCAGCAGCGGCCCGGGACAGGCTTATGGCTACACCTTC. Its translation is CASSGPGQAYGYTF.

CDR3 nucleotide sequence: TGCAGTGCTTTACTGGGGCTCCAAGAGACCCAGTACTTC. Protein: CSALLGLQETQYF. The chain links TRBV20-1 to TRBJ2-5, with D possibly TRBD1 on 5 matching bases. V lost 5 bases and J lost 1, with 11 bases in between. CDR1 is DFQATT, CDR2 SNEGSKA, per germline (reference sequence). This CDR3 has 13 residues.

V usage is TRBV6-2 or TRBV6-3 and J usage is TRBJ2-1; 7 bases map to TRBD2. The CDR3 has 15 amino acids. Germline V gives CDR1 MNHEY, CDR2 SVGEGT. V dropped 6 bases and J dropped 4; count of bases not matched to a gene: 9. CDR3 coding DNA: TGTGCCAGCAGCCCGCCCTCTAGCGGTTACAATGAGCAGTTCTTC. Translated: CASSPPSSGYNEQFF.

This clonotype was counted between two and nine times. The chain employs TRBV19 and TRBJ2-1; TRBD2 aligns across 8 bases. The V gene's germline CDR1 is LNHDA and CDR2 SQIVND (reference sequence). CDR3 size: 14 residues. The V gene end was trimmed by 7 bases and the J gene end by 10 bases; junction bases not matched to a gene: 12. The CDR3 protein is CASKTTGGPREQFF. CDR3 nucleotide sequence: TGTGCCAGTAAAACAACGGGAGGGCCCCGGGAGCAGTTCTTC.

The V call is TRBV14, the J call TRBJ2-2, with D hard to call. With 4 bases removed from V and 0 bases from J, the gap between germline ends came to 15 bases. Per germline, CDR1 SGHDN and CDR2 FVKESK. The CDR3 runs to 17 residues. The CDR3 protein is CASSPHRWVSNTGELFF. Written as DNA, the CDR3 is TGTGCCAGCAGCCCCCATAGATGGGTTTCGAACACCGGGGAGCTGTTTTTT.

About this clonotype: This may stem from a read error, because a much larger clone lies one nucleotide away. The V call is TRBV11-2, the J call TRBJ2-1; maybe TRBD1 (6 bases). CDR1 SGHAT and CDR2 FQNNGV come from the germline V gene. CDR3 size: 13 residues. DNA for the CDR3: TGTGCCCGCAGCCTCGGACAGCTGAATGAGCAGTTCTTC. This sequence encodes CARSLGQLNEQFF.

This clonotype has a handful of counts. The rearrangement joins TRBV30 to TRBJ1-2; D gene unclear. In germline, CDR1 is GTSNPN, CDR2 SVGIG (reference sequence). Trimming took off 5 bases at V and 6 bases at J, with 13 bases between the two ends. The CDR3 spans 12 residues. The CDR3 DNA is TGTGCCTGGGACCTGGTTGGAGATGGCTACACCTTC. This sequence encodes CAWDLVGDGYTF.

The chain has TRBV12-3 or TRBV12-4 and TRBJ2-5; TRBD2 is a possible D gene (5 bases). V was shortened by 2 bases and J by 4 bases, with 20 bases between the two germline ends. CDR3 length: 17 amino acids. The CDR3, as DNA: TGTGCCAGCAGTTTAATCCGTTTTGAGGGAGCCCCAGAGACCCAGTACTTC. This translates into CASSLIRFEGAPETQYF.

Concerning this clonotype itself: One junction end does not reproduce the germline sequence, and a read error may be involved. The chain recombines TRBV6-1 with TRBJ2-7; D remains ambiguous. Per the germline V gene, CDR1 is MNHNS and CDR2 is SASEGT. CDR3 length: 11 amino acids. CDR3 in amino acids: CASSTTYERYF. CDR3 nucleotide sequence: TGTGCCAGCAGTACAACTTACGAGCGGTACTTC.

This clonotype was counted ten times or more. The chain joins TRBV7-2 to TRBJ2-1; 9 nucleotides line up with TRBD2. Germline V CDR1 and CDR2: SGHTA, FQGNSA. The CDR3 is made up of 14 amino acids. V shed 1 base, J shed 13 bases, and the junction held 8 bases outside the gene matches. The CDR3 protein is CASSLGVAGGIQFF. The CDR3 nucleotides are TGTGCCAGCAGCTTAGGGGTCGCGGGAGGGATTCAGTTCTTC.

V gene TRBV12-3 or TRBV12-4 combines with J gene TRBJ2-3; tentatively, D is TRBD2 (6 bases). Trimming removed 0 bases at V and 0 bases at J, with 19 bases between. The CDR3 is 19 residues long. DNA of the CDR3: TGTGCCAGCAGTTTAGCGCTAACGGGGGTGGCGACCAGCACAGATACGCAGTATTTT. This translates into CASSLALTGVATSTDTQYF.

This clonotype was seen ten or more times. CDR3: CASSLLRALKKLNTEAFF. The CDR3 bases are TGTGCCAGCAGTTTATTAAGGGCGCTCAAAAAACTAAACACTGAAGCTTTCTTT. The chain joins TRBV28 to TRBJ1-1; D not certain. CDR3 length: 18 residues. Germline-derived CDR1 and CDR2 are MDHEN and SYDVKM. With 1 base removed from V and 2 bases from J, the gap between germline ends came to 20 bases.

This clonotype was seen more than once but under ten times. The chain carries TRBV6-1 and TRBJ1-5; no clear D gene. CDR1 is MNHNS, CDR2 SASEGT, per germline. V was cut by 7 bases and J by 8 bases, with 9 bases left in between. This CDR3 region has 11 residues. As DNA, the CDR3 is TGTGCCAGCAATCGGGAAGAGCCCCAGCATTTT. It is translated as CASNREEPQHF.

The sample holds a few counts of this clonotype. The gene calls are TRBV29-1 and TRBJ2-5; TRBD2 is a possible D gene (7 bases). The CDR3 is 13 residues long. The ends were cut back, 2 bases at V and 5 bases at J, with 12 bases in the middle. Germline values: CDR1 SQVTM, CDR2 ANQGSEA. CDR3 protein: CSVEWGGGETQYF. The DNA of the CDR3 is TGCAGCGTTGAATGGGGAGGGGGGGAGACCCAGTACTTC.

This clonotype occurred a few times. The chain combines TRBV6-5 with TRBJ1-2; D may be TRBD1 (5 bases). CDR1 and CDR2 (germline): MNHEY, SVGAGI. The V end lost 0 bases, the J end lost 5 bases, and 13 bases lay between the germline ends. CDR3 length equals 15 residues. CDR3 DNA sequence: TGTGCCAGCAGTTACTCGATCGGGGCCCTGTATGGCTACACCTTC. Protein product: CASSYSIGALYGYTF.

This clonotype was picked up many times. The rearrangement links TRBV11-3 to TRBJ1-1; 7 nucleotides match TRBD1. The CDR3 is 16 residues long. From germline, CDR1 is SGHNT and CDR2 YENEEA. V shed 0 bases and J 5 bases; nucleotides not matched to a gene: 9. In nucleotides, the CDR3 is TGTGCCAGCAGCTTAGAGAAGGGGGCGCGGGGGACTGAAGCTTTCTTT. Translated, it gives CASSLEKGARGTEAFF.

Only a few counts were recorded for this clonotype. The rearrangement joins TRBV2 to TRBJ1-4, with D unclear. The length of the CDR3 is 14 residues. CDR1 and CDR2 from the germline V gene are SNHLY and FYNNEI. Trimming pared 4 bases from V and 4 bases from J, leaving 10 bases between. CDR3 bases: TGTGCCAGCAGTGGGACGGCCCATAATGAAAAACTGTTTTTT. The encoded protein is CASSGTAHNEKLFF. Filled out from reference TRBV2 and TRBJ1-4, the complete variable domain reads EPEVTQTPSHQVTQMGQEVILRCVPISNHLYFYWYRQILGQKVEFLVSFYNNEISEKSEIFDDQFSVERPDGSNFTLKIRSTKLEDSAMYFCASSGTAHNEKLFFGSGTQLSVL.

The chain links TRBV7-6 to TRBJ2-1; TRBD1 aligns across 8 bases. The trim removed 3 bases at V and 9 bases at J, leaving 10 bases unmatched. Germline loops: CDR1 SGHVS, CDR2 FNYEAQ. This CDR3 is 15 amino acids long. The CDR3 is CASSFQQTGAGEQFF. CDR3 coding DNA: TGTGCCAGCAGCTTTCAGCAGACAGGGGCGGGTGAGCAGTTCTTC.

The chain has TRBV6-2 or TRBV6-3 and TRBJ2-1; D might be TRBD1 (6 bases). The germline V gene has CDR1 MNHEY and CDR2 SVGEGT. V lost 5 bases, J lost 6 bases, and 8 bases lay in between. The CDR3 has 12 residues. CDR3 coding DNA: TGTGCCAGCAGTATGGGGGCCAATGAGCAGTTCTTC. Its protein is CASSMGANEQFF.

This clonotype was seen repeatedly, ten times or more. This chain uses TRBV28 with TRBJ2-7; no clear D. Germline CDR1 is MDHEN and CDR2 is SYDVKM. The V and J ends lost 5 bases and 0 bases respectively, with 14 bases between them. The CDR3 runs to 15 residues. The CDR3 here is CASSPPRLSSYEQYF. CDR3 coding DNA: TGTGCCAGCAGTCCCCCCAGGCTGTCCTCCTACGAGCAGTACTTC.

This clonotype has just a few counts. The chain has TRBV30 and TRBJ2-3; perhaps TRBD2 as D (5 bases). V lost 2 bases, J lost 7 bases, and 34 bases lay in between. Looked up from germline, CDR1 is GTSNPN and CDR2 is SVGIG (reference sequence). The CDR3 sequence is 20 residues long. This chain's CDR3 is CAWSPSSRPLSDTMPYTQYF. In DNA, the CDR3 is TGTGCCTGGAGTCCATCCAGCCGGCCACTTAGCGACACCATGCCCTATACGCAGTATTTT.

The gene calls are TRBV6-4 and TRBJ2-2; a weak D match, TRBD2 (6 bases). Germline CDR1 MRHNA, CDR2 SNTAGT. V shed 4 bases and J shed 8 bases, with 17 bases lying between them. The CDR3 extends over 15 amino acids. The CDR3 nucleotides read TGTGCCAGCAGTGCAAGATCGGGACTTAAGGGGGAGCTGTTTTTT. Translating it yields CASSARSGLKGELFF.

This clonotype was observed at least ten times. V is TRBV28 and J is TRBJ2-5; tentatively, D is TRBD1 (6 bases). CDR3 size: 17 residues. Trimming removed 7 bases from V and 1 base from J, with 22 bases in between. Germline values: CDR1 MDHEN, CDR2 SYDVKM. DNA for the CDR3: TGTGCCAGCACCAGTCCCACCAGGGCAGGGGCCCAAGAGACCCAGTACTTC. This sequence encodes CASTSPTRAGAQETQYF.

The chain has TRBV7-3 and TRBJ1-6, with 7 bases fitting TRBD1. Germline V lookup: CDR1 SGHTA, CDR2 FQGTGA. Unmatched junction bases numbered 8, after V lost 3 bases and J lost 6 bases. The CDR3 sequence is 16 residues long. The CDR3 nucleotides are TGTGCCAGCAGCTTGTCGACAGGGCTCCTTAATTCACCCCTCCACTTT. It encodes CASSLSTGLLNSPLHF. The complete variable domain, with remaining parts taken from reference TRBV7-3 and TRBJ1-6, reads GAGVSQTPSNKVTEKGKYVELRCDPISGHTALYWYRQSLGQGPEFLIYFQGTGAADDSGLPNDRFFAVRPEGSVSTLKIQRTERGDSAVYLCASSLSTGLLNSPLHFGNGTRLTVT.

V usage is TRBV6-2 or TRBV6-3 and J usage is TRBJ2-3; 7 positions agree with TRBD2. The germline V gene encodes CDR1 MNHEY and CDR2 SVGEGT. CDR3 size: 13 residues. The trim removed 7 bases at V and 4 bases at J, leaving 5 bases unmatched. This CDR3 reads CASKVAGADTQYF. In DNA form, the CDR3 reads TGTGCCAGCAAAGTGGCGGGAGCAGATACGCAGTATTTT.

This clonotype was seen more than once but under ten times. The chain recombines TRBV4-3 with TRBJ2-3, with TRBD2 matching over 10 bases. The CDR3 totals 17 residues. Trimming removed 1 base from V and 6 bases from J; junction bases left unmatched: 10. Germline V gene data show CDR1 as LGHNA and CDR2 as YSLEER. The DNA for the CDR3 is TGCGCCAGCAGCCAAGGGCCCAGCGGGAGGGCCCAGGATACGCAGTATTTT. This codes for CASSQGPSGRAQDTQYF.

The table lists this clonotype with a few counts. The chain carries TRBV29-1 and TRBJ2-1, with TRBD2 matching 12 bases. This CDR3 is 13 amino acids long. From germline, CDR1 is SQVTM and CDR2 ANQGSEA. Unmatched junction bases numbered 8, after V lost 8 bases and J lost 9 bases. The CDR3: CSTRLAGAGEQFF. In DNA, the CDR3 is TGCAGCACAAGACTAGCGGGAGCGGGTGAGCAGTTCTTC.